This record looks at one T cell receptor (beta chain) sequence and its context. This entry comes from a study of blood T cell repertoires in COVID-19. As handled by the study authors: Quantification of nucleated cells was approximated via reference gene primer amplification. The data were produced by immunoSEQ multiplex PCR, yet TCRdb's version contains in-frame clones alone and is incomplete. Clonal size and the V and J genes are those of that table, whereas D and trimming came from the DNA. Here the sample spans fewer than 350,000 clones, 91% being singletons. There are 14 residues in the CDR3. Germline V gene lookup returns CDR1 LNHNV and CDR2 YYDKDF (reference sequence). The junction had 4 bases not matched to a gene; V was cut back by 5 bases and J by 8 bases.

Sequenced input: PBMCs or T cells enriched from blood (not recorded which). The rearrangement joins TRBV15 to TRBJ2-1, with 12 nucleotides matching TRBD1. This receptor was obtained from a man between 40 and 49 years old who had been exposed to COVID-19. CDR3 residues: CATSGDRGLDEQFF. DNA of the CDR3: TGTGCCACCAGCGGGGACAGGGGGCTCGATGAGCAGTTCTTC.